These 27 T cell receptor beta chains share one sample of origin, sequenced in a study of HIV-infected patients and healthy controls. TCRdb recomputed calls from the 5' RACE reads with MiXCR, one row per CDR3 protein. Of over 15,000 distinct CDR3 sequences detected, about a sixth appear once; the ten largest clones hold 24%. Sequences were obtained from CD8+ T cells from blood. The receptors shown here come from a human donor in good health.

The chain recombines TRBV3-1 with TRBJ2-7; D is unclear. The germline V gene has CDR1 LGHDT and CDR2 YNNKEL (reference sequence). This CDR3 region has 13 residues. The V gene lost 1 base and the J gene lost 6 bases, with 10 bases spanning the gap. CDR3 loop: CASSQGYPGEQYF. The CDR3 DNA is TGTGCCAGCAGCCAAGGGTACCCGGGCGAGCAGTACTTC.

This clonotype has ten or more counts. The V call is TRBV28, the J call TRBJ2-3, with D possibly being TRBD1 or TRBD2 (5 bases each). The CDR3 spans 12 residues. V lost 4 bases to trimming and J lost 8 bases, with 10 bases between them. The V gene's germline CDR1 is MDHEN and CDR2 SYDVKM. This chain's CDR3 is CASSSGPLTQYF. CDR3 nucleotide sequence: TGTGCCAGCAGTTCGGGGCCCCTTACGCAGTATTTT.

The chain couples TRBV2 to TRBJ1-1, with a weak D call TRBD1 (5 bases). This CDR3 has 13 amino acids. Trimming left V 6 bases short and J 1 base short, with 9 bases between. Germline V gene data show CDR1 as SNHLY and CDR2 as FYNNEI. The CDR3, as DNA: TGTGCCAGCAGGGGTACAGGGAACACTGAAGCTTTCTTT. It specifies CASRGTGNTEAFF.

In this sample, this clonotype turned up a few times. The CDR3 spells CASSLLGQETQYF. The DNA for the CDR3 is TGTGCCAGCAGTTTATTAGGCCAAGAGACCCAGTACTTC. The chain recombines TRBV28 with TRBJ2-5; D uncertain. The CDR3 has 13 residues. The ends were cut back, 1 base at V and 1 base at J, with 4 bases in the middle. Germline V gene data show CDR1 as MDHEN and CDR2 as SYDVKM.

J is TRBJ2-1 and V is TRBV19, with TRBD2 identical over 12 bases. V shed 5 bases and J 9 bases; nucleotides not matched to a gene: 5. The CDR3 covers 14 residues. Per the germline V gene, CDR1 is LNHDA and CDR2 is SQIVND (reference sequence). The CDR3 bases are TGTGCCAGTAGTCTAGCGGGAGGGTCGAGTGAGCAGTTCTTC. Translated: CASSLAGGSSEQFF.

In the case of this clonotype: A much larger clone lies one base from this, so it may be a read error. The chain recombines TRBV7-9 with TRBJ2-5; D unclear. Germline V gene lookup returns CDR1 SEHNR and CDR2 FQNEAQ (reference sequence). Deletions cut 4 bases from V and 7 bases from J, with 13 bases between. The length of the CDR3 is 13 residues. The CDR3 DNA reads as TGTGCCAGCAGCTCACTCCACATGGTGACCCAGTACTTC. Residues: CASSSLHMVTQYF.

At least ten counts were recorded for this clonotype. V is TRBV7-9 and J is TRBJ2-1, with unresolved D. Trimming pared 1 base from V and 0 bases from J, leaving 10 bases between. The CDR3 sequence is 16 residues long. Germline lookup yields CDR1 SEHNR and CDR2 FQNEAQ (reference sequence). Here the CDR3 reads CASSLVIASSYNEQFF. For the CDR3, the DNA is TGTGCCAGCAGCTTAGTTATAGCCAGCTCCTACAATGAGCAGTTCTTC.

This clonotype appeared a few times. V and J are TRBV9 and TRBJ2-7, with 8 nucleotides matching TRBD1. CDR3 length: 14 amino acids. Per germline, CDR1 SGDLS and CDR2 YYNGEE. The V gene end was trimmed by 4 bases and the J gene end by 2 bases; junction bases not matched to a gene: 5. The CDR3 DNA sequence: TGTGCCAGCAGCCCGGGACAGGTGACCTACGAGCAGTACTTC. This codes for CASSPGQVTYEQYF.

This clonotype was seen more than once but under ten times. V usage is TRBV6-2 or TRBV6-3 and J usage is TRBJ1-5; possibly TRBD1 for D (5 bases). The CDR3 is 19 residues long. With 5 bases removed from V and 1 base from J, the gap between germline ends came to 24 bases. The germline gives CDR1 MNHEY, CDR2 SVGEGT. The CDR3, as DNA: TGTGCCAGCAGTACCGCATGGGGGGTCGGGGTTGTGAGCAATCAGCCCCAGCATTTT. Translating it yields CASSTAWGVGVVSNQPQHF.

The J gene is TRBJ2-2, the V gene TRBV12-3 or TRBV12-4; possible D gene TRBD2, 6 bases. The CDR3 spans 17 residues. Trimming left V 4 bases short and J 1 base short, with 16 bases between. This CDR3 reads CASSSRDFSGNTGELFF. Here the CDR3 DNA reads TGTGCCAGCAGTTCACGGGACTTCTCCGGGAACACCGGGGAGCTGTTTTTT.

This clonotype showed up many times. The chain joins TRBV10-3 to TRBJ1-2; 8 bases map to TRBD1. Germline-derived CDR1 and CDR2 are ENHRY and SYGVKD. The CDR3 totals 16 residues. V lost 0 bases and J lost 4; bases outside the gene matches: 7. The DNA of the CDR3 is TGTGCCATCAGTGAGTCCGGACAGGGAGCGCGCTATGGCTACACCTTC. Its translation is CAISESGQGARYGYTF.

Concerning this clonotype: Here the CDR3 omits its conserved ending phenylalanine or tryptophan, so a read error is the likely source. No DNA is shown, since the ends of the CDR3 on it are uncertain; the CDR3 is the one TCRdb lists. The rearrangement joins TRBV20-1 to TRBJ1-1; the D call TRBD1 from the table was never checked on the DNA. Germline CDR1 DFQATT, CDR2 SNEGSKA (reference sequence). The CDR3 sequence runs 9 residues, both termini included. CDR3 protein: CSAREDRLL.

This clonotype came up many times. The chain has TRBV20-1 and TRBJ2-6, with D perhaps given as TRBD1 or TRBD2 (6 bases each). The CDR3 length is 16 residues. Germline CDR1 DFQATT, CDR2 SNEGSKA (reference sequence). V lost 3 bases and J lost 1, with 13 bases in between. CDR3 bases: TGCAGTGCTAGCCAGGGGACTCCATCTGGGGCCAACGTCCTGACTTTC. The encoded protein is CSASQGTPSGANVLTF.

V gene TRBV24-1 combines with J gene TRBJ2-2; D might be TRBD2 (6 bases). Looked up from germline, CDR1 is KGHDR and CDR2 is SFDVKD. V lost 1 base to trimming and J lost 1 base, with 12 bases between them. This CDR3 spans 17 amino acids. The CDR3 region has the DNA TGTGCCACCAGTGATTTTGGCGCGGGAAGGAACACCGGGGAGCTGTTTTTT. Translation gives CATSDFGAGRNTGELFF.

This clonotype has a count of ten or more. The chain's CDR3 is CAISEVGLAGPDEQYF. CDR3 DNA sequence: TGTGCCATCAGTGAGGTGGGGCTAGCGGGGCCCGACGAGCAGTACTTC. The rearrangement links TRBV10-3 to TRBJ2-7; 9 positions match TRBD2. Germline CDR1 and CDR2: ENHRY and SYGVKD. With 2 bases clipped from V and 5 bases from J, the junction kept 10 bases outside the gene matches. The CDR3 is made up of 16 amino acids.

This clonotype has ten or more counts. CDR3 protein: CASSVEALGRSSTDTQYF. In nucleotides, the CDR3 is TGTGCCAGCAGCGTAGAGGCACTCGGACGGAGTAGCACAGATACGCAGTATTTT. V usage is TRBV9 and J usage is TRBJ2-3; no clear D. The CDR3 is made up of 18 amino acids. V lost 0 bases and J 0 bases, leaving 17 bases between the germline ends. Per germline, CDR1 SGDLS and CDR2 YYNGEE.

This sequence joins TRBV16 and TRBJ1-2, with D hard to call. Trimming removed 3 bases from V and 4 bases from J, with 9 bases in between. The CDR3 consists of 13 residues. CDR1 is KGHSY and CDR2 is FQNENV in the germline V gene. The CDR3 nucleotides are TGTGCCAGCAGCCACGGGGATTCCTATGGCTACACCTTC. Protein: CASSHGDSYGYTF.

By share, this clonotype ranks as medium-sized. The genes are TRBV7-9 and TRBJ1-1; D is unresolved. The V gene's germline CDR1 is SEHNR and CDR2 FQNEAQ (reference sequence). V lost 5 bases, J lost 0 bases, and 10 bases lay in between. This CDR3 has 14 amino acids. CDR3 amino acids: CASSPQEMNTEAFF. The CDR3 DNA reads TGTGCCAGCAGCCCTCAAGAAATGAACACTGAAGCTTTCTTT.

Only a few counts were recorded for this clonotype. CDR3 sequence (DNA): TGCAGCGTTGTTCCGGGCTCTGGAAACACCATATATTTT. It yields the protein CSVVPGSGNTIYF. The chain carries TRBV29-1 and TRBJ1-3; D is uncertain. This CDR3 region has 13 residues. V lost 4 bases and J 0 bases, leaving 7 bases between the germline ends. Germline assignment: CDR1 SQVTM and CDR2 ANQGSEA.

The chain joins TRBV29-1 to TRBJ1-5; 10 bases align to TRBD1. The junction had 9 bases not matched to a gene; V was cut back by 4 bases and J by 3 bases. CDR1 SQVTM and CDR2 ANQGSEA come from the germline V gene. The CDR3 is 16 residues long. CDR3 bases: TGCAGCGTTGTCACCGGGACAGGGGTAGACAATCAGCCCCAGCATTTT. This codes for CSVVTGTGVDNQPQHF. The whole variable domain, remainder taken from reference TRBV29-1 and TRBJ1-5, is SAVISQKPSRDICQRGTSLTIQCQVDSQVTMMFWYRQQPGQSLTLIATANQGSEATYESGFVIDKFPISRPNLTFSTLTVSNMSPEDSSIYLCSVVTGTGVDNQPQHFGDGTRLSIL.

V usage is TRBV14 and J usage is TRBJ2-6; D might be TRBD2 (7 bases). The CDR3 contains 17 residues. Germline V gives CDR1 SGHDN, CDR2 FVKESK. Trimming removed 5 bases at V and 0 bases at J, with 14 bases between. The CDR3 spells CASSGRGNFSGANVLTF. In DNA form, the CDR3 reads TGTGCCAGCAGCGGGAGGGGGAATTTCTCTGGGGCCAACGTCCTGACTTTC. The full variable domain, with the rest looked up from reference TRBV14 and TRBJ2-6, is EAGVTQFPSHSVIEKGQTVTLRCDPISGHDNLYWYRRVMGKEIKFLLHFVKESKQDESGMPNNRFLAERTGGTYSTLKVQPAELEDSGVYFCASSGRGNFSGANVLTFGAGSRLTVL.

This clonotype was picked up many times. J is TRBJ2-7 and V is TRBV10-3; D may correspond to TRBD1 or TRBD2 (6 bases each). With 6 bases removed from V and 4 bases from J, the gap between germline ends came to 16 bases. From germline, CDR1 is ENHRY and CDR2 SYGVKD. The CDR3 is 14 residues long. The CDR3 here is CAISPGEAFYEQYF. CDR3 nucleotides: TGTGCCATCAGCCCAGGGGAGGCCTTTTACGAGCAGTACTTC.

In this sample, this clonotype turned up many times. CDR3 loop: CASSSGHTDTQYF. The CDR3 DNA reads TGTGCCAGCAGCTCAGGACACACAGATACGCAGTATTTT. The V gene is TRBV5-6, the J gene TRBJ2-3; maybe TRBD1 (5 bases). V was pared by 3 bases and J by 2 bases, with 7 bases between. Germline lookup yields CDR1 SGHDT and CDR2 YYEEEE. The CDR3 loop spans 13 amino acids. Drawing the rest from reference TRBV5-6 and TRBJ2-3, the complete variable domain is DAGVTQSPTHLIKTRGQQVTLRCSPKSGHDTVSWYQQALGQGPQFIFQYYEEEERQRGNFPDRFSGHQFPNYSSELNVNALLLGDSALYLCASSSGHTDTQYFGPGTRLTVL.

This clonotype appeared many times. This chain connects TRBV4-3 to TRBJ1-4; D is uncertain. Germline V lookup: CDR1 LGHNA, CDR2 YSLEER. Trimming cost V 2 bases and J 0 bases, with 10 bases left between them. The CDR3 has 16 amino acids. In DNA, the CDR3 is TGCGCCAGCAGCCAAAAGGAAACAGCAACTAATGAAAAACTGTTTTTT. The encoded protein is CASSQKETATNEKLFF.

This clonotype was found many times. The genes are TRBV12-3 or TRBV12-4 and TRBJ1-2; 8 bases are a match to TRBD1. V lost 4 bases to trimming and J lost 4 bases; unmatched junction nucleotides: 11. The CDR3 is 16 amino acids. The DNA for the CDR3 is TGTGCCAGCAGTTCAATCCGGGACAGGTTCCCCTATGGCTACACCTTC. Translation gives CASSSIRDRFPYGYTF.

There are many counts of this clonotype. V gene TRBV4-3 combines with J gene TRBJ2-3; D tentatively reads TRBD1 or TRBD2 (7 bases each). This CDR3 has 17 residues. CDR1 is LGHNA and CDR2 is YSLEER in the germline V gene. V gave up 0 bases and J gave up 1 base, with 14 bases separating them. The CDR3 DNA is TGCGCCAGCAGCCAAGACAGGGAGGGGGCCGGCACAGATACGCAGTATTTT. Its protein product is CASSQDREGAGTDTQYF.

This clonotype has a count of ten or more. The chain employs TRBV11-3 and TRBJ2-1; the D gene is possibly TRBD1 (6 bases). The CDR3 runs to 16 residues. The V and J ends lost 5 bases and 0 bases respectively, with 14 bases between them. Germline V gives CDR1 SGHNT, CDR2 YENEEA. The DNA of the CDR3 is TGTGCCAGCAGCACGCAGGGGTTAGGCTCCTACAATGAGCAGTTCTTC. Amino acid sequence: CASSTQGLGSYNEQFF.